Following are 27 T cell receptor beta chains from one sample sequenced in a study of blood T cell repertoires in COVID-19. Clones were sequenced by immunoSEQ multiplex PCR, and TCRdb holds only the in-frame ones, with some missing. Of fewer than 200,000 clones in the sample, about 90% were seen once. Material: PBMCs or T cells enriched from blood (not recorded which). The receptors come from a human donor with acute COVID-19. The donor label of this sample is uncertain.

The chain employs TRBV27 and TRBJ1-3; D perhaps matches TRBD1 (6 bases). The length of the CDR3 is 15 residues. Looked up from germline, CDR1 is MNHEY and CDR2 is SMNVEV (reference sequence). V lost 5 bases and J lost 0, with 11 bases in between. Written as DNA, the CDR3 is TGTGCCAGCAGTCGTCAGGGGAACTCTGGAAACACCATATATTTT. Translation gives CASSRQGNSGNTIYF.

The chain employs TRBV18 and TRBJ1-2; possible D gene TRBD1, 6 bases. The CDR3 spans 14 residues. The V gene lost 3 bases and the J gene lost 8 bases, with 16 bases spanning the gap. Germline V gives CDR1 KGHSH, CDR2 LQKENI. For the CDR3, the DNA is TGTGCCAGCTCACCGGGGCACAGGGAGCGGGGCTACACCTTC. Translation gives CASSPGHRERGYTF.

This rearrangement joins TRBV7-2 to TRBJ2-1; TRBD1 is a possible D gene (6 bases). Germline V gene data show CDR1 as SGHTA and CDR2 as FQGNSA. The CDR3 runs 13 residues. V was cut by 5 bases and J by 6 bases, with 11 bases left in between. CDR3 protein: CASSTQGINEQFF. CDR3 sequence (DNA): TGTGCCAGCAGCACTCAGGGGATCAATGAGCAGTTCTTC.

The gene calls are TRBV19 and TRBJ1-2, with D perhaps TRBD1 (5 bases). The CDR3 length is 16 residues. Germline CDR1 reads LNHDA; CDR2 reads SQIVND (reference sequence). Between the trimmed V and J ends, which lost 5 bases and 1 base, there was a span of 17 bases. The CDR3 is CASSAIGADGNYGYTF. The CDR3 coding sequence is TGTGCCAGTAGTGCGATTGGGGCTGACGGTAACTATGGCTACACCTTC.

The J gene is TRBJ1-2, the V gene TRBV19; TRBD1 matches 7 bases. This CDR3 is built from 14 residues. V was clipped by 3 bases and J by 3 bases; unmatched bases: 4. Germline CDR1 LNHDA, CDR2 SQIVND (reference sequence). As DNA, the CDR3 is TGTGCCAGTAGTATCACAGGGGATGACTATGGCTACACCTTC. Its translation is CASSITGDDYGYTF.

This clone was seen a single time. The chain uses TRBV2 and TRBJ2-3, with D tentatively TRBD1 (5 bases). The CDR3 has 17 residues. V was shortened by 1 base and J by 2 bases, with 16 bases between the two germline ends. Germline V gene data show CDR1 as SNHLY and CDR2 as FYNNEI. In nucleotides, the CDR3 is TGTGCCAGCAGTGAAGACCCGCAGGGCAAGACCACAGATACGCAGTATTTT. Amino acids: CASSEDPQGKTTDTQYF.

The chain has TRBV29-1 and TRBJ1-5, with 8 bases identical to TRBD1. CDR1 and CDR2 (germline): SQVTM, ANQGSEA. The CDR3 extends over 15 amino acids. V shed 4 bases and J 4 bases; nucleotides not matched to a gene: 9. CDR3 nucleotides: TGCAGCGTTGCCCAGACAGGGGCTCCAAATCAGCCCCAGCATTTT. It specifies CSVAQTGAPNQPQHF.

CDR3 region: CASSPFGTGVQVNEKLFF. The CDR3 coding sequence is TGCGCCAGCAGCCCTTTCGGGACAGGGGTCCAAGTTAATGAAAAACTGTTTTTT. J is TRBJ1-4 and V is TRBV4-1; 10 nucleotides align to TRBD1. This CDR3 has 18 residues. The J segment lost 4 bases and the V segment lost 4 bases, leaving 12 bases of the junction unmatched. Per the germline V gene, CDR1 is MGHRA and CDR2 is YSYEKL.

The chain links TRBV10-3 to TRBJ2-7, with 10 bases identical to TRBD2. Losses at the gene ends were 2 bases for V and 4 bases for J; bases not matched to a gene: 5. This CDR3 is 15 amino acids long. Germline CDR1 is ENHRY and CDR2 is SYGVKD. The CDR3 reads CAISERAGGRYEQYF. The CDR3 bases are TGTGCCATCAGTGAGCGAGCGGGGGGGAGGTACGAGCAGTACTTC.

The gene calls are TRBV6-5 and TRBJ1-1; D is possibly TRBD1 (5 bases). Germline loops: CDR1 MNHEY, CDR2 SVGAGI. This CDR3 is 13 amino acids long. V was clipped by 6 bases and J by 3 bases, with 11 bases between them. Here the CDR3 DNA reads TGTGCCAGCAGGGGGTCGGGGGACACTGAAGCTTTCTTT. This sequence encodes CASRGSGDTEAFF.

The chain uses TRBV4-1 and TRBJ2-7; no reliable D call. CDR1 is MGHRA and CDR2 is YSYEKL in the germline V gene. Trimming removed 4 bases at V and 2 bases at J, with 9 bases between. This CDR3 spans 13 amino acids. The CDR3 loop reads CASSLKLAYEQYF. For the CDR3, the DNA is TGCGCCAGCAGCCTTAAGCTTGCCTACGAGCAGTACTTC.

The J gene is TRBJ2-4, the V gene TRBV6-5, with D uncertain. Trimming took off 6 bases at V and 8 bases at J, with 17 bases between the two ends. Germline loops: CDR1 MNHEY, CDR2 SVGAGI. The CDR3 covers 14 residues. The CDR3 sequence is CASSVARWQDIQYF. The CDR3 DNA reads TGTGCCAGCAGCGTGGCGAGGTGGCAAGACATTCAGTACTTC.

The genes are TRBV9 and TRBJ2-2, with 10 bases matching TRBD1. J lost 1 base, V lost 0 bases, and 15 bases had no gene match. CDR1 and CDR2 (germline): SGDLS, YYNGEE. The CDR3 covers 21 residues. The CDR3 coding sequence is TGTGCCAGCAGCGTAGCTAGGGGGGGGACAGGGGTCGCCGGGAACACCGGGGAGCTGTTTTTT. Encoded protein: CASSVARGGTGVAGNTGELFF.

The chain has TRBV3-1 (or the pseudogene TRBV3-2) and TRBJ2-3; TRBD2 might be the D (5 bases). The CDR3 is 13 residues long. Trimming took off 4 bases at V and 13 bases at J, with 18 bases between the two ends. Germline values: CDR1 LGHDT, CDR2 YNNKEL (reference sequence). In DNA, the CDR3 is TGTGCCAGCAGCCCAGGACTCCAGCTCTTGGAGTATTTT. This gives the protein CASSPGLQLLEYF.

The chain is built from TRBV5-1 and TRBJ1-2, with 9 bases identical to TRBD1. The CDR3 covers 14 residues. The germline CDR1 and CDR2 sequences are SGHRS and YFSETQ. J gave up 6 bases and V 3 bases, and 6 bases lay outside the gene matches. The CDR3 region has the DNA TGCGCCAGCAGCTCGTTACAGGGGGCGGATGGCTACACCTTC. This codes for CASSSLQGADGYTF.

As to this clone: Other DNA sequences within the sample encode an identical CDR3. This chain uses TRBV7-2 with TRBJ2-5; 11 bases agree with TRBD1. The ends lost 5 bases at V and 1 base at J; junction bases unmatched: 3. CDR3 length: 15 residues. CDR1 and CDR2 (germline): SGHTA, FQGNSA. The CDR3 DNA sequence: TGTGCCAGCAGCCAGGACAGGGGGCGCCAAGAGACCCAGTACTTC. Its protein product is CASSQDRGRQETQYF.

The rearrangement joins TRBV11-2 to TRBJ2-1, with D unclear. Germline CDR1 and CDR2: SGHAT and FQNNGV. V was trimmed by 5 bases and J by 5 bases, leaving 10 bases between them. The CDR3 is 13 residues long. The CDR3, as DNA: TGTGCCAGCAGCCTGTACACAGACAATGAGCAGTTCTTC. This translates into CASSLYTDNEQFF.

V is TRBV4-1 and J is TRBJ1-2; tentatively, D is TRBD1 (5 bases). The V gene lost 2 bases and the J gene lost 7 bases, with 11 bases spanning the gap. CDR1 and CDR2 (germline): MGHRA, YSYEKL. This CDR3 has 13 amino acids. This CDR3 reads CASSQTGEGGYTF. The DNA for the CDR3 is TGCGCCAGCAGCCAAACGGGGGAGGGTGGCTACACCTTC.

The genes are TRBV6-1 and TRBJ1-6; D gene ambiguous. V lost 4 bases, J lost 2 bases, and 12 bases lay in between. The CDR3 extends over 16 amino acids. The germline gives CDR1 MNHNS, CDR2 SASEGT. CDR3 loop: CASSVEGTTYNSPLHF. In DNA form, the CDR3 reads TGTGCCAGCAGTGTAGAGGGAACAACCTATAATTCACCCCTCCACTTT.

V and J are TRBV29-1 and TRBJ2-1, with D maybe TRBD2 (6 bases). The V and J ends lost 3 bases and 0 bases respectively, with 9 bases between them. The CDR3 is 14 residues long. Germline V lookup: CDR1 SQVTM, CDR2 ANQGSEA. CDR3 sequence: CSVDGGISYNEQFF. The DNA of the CDR3 is TGCAGCGTTGATGGGGGGATCTCCTACAATGAGCAGTTCTTC.

J is TRBJ1-2 and V is TRBV19; the match to TRBD1 covers 8 bases. Germline CDR1 and CDR2: LNHDA and SQIVND (reference sequence). After removal of 6 bases from V and 3 bases from J, the junction contained 0 bases not matched to a gene. The CDR3 totals 12 residues. The CDR3: CASRTGDYGYTF. CDR3 sequence (DNA): TGTGCCAGTAGGACAGGGGACTATGGCTACACCTTC.

This clone occurred a few times. V usage is TRBV6-5 and J usage is TRBJ1-1; 8 nucleotides align to TRBD1. Unmatched junction bases numbered 6, after V lost 6 bases and J lost 3 bases. Germline values: CDR1 MNHEY, CDR2 SVGAGI. This CDR3 has 14 residues. The CDR3 bases are TGTGCCAGCAGCCGGACAGGGCATGACACTGAAGCTTTCTTT. This encodes CASSRTGHDTEAFF.

V is TRBV28 and J is TRBJ1-1; D might be TRBD1 (5 bases). The V gene lost 7 bases and the J gene lost 2 bases, with 17 bases spanning the gap. This CDR3 is 15 amino acids long. Germline values: CDR1 MDHEN, CDR2 SYDVKM. The CDR3 DNA sequence: TGTGCCAGCATGGGTCATGAGGGGACTAACACTGAAGCTTTCTTT. Translating it yields CASMGHEGTNTEAFF. The full variable domain, rest sourced from reference TRBV28 and TRBJ1-1, is DVKVTQSSRYLVKRTGEKVFLECVQDMDHENMFWYRQDPGLGLRLIYFSYDVKMKEKGDIPEGYSVSREKKERFSLILESASTNQTSMYLCASMGHEGTNTEAFFGQGTRLTVV.

The CDR3 protein is CSVEAQKAGGSNQPQHF. In DNA form, the CDR3 reads TGCAGCGTTGAGGCCCAAAAAGCAGGGGGAAGCAATCAGCCCCAGCATTTT. This chain links TRBV29-1 with TRBJ1-5, with 7 bases aligning to TRBD1. This CDR3 region has 17 residues. Germline values: CDR1 SQVTM, CDR2 ANQGSEA. The ends lost 3 bases at V and 1 base at J; junction bases unmatched: 12. Full variable domain (outside the CDR3, taken from reference TRBV29-1 and TRBJ1-5): SAVISQKPSRDICQRGTSLTIQCQVDSQVTMMFWYRQQPGQSLTLIATANQGSEATYESGFVIDKFPISRPNLTFSTLTVSNMSPEDSSIYLCSVEAQKAGGSNQPQHFGDGTRLSIL.

The rearrangement uses TRBV7-9 and TRBJ2-3; 11 nucleotides agree with TRBD1. Germline-derived CDR1 and CDR2 are SEHNR and FQNEAQ (reference sequence). The CDR3 loop spans 14 amino acids. The junction had 1 base not matched to a gene; V was cut back by 4 bases and J by 4 bases. CDR3 DNA sequence: TGTGCCAGCAGCTGGGGACAGGGGGCAGATACGCAGTATTTT. Its translation: CASSWGQGADTQYF. Together with reference TRBV7-9 and TRBJ2-3, the CDR3 gives the full variable domain: DTGVSQNPRHKITKRGQNVTFRCDPISEHNRLYWYRQTLGQGPEFLTYFQNEAQLEKSRLLSDRFSAERPKGSFSTLEIQRTEQGDSAMYLCASSWGQGADTQYFGPGTRLTVL.

J is TRBJ1-1 and V is TRBV30; weak D call: TRBD1 (6 bases). The V gene's germline CDR1 is GTSNPN and CDR2 SVGIG (reference sequence). V was pared by 3 bases and J by 1 base, with 9 bases between. This CDR3 comprises 13 residues. The CDR3 sequence is CAWRGTRNTEAFF. The DNA of the CDR3 is TGTGCCTGGAGGGGGACACGGAACACTGAAGCTTTCTTT. The full variable domain, with the rest looked up from reference TRBV30 and TRBJ1-1, is SQTIHQWPATLVQPVGSPLSLECTVEGTSNPNLYWYRQAAGRGLQLLFYSVGIGQISSEVPQNLSASRPQDRQFILSSKKLLLSDSGFYLCAWRGTRNTEAFFGQGTRLTVV.

This clone has only one observation. The CDR3 spells CASSIFKGKTEAFF. As DNA, the CDR3 is TGTGCCAGTAGTATATTTAAGGGGAAGACTGAAGCTTTCTTT. The genes are TRBV19 and TRBJ1-1, with D perhaps matching TRBD1 (5 bases). The CDR3 sequence is 14 residues long. Trimming removed 2 bases at V and 5 bases at J, with 12 bases between. The germline gives CDR1 LNHDA, CDR2 SQIVND (reference sequence).